A selection of T cell receptor beta chains follows, all from one sample in a study of T-cell reconstitution after alpha-beta-depleted transplantation in children. TCRdb reprocessed the PCR reads via MiXCR and lists one record per CDR3 protein. The sample holds approximately 400,000 distinct CDR3 sequences, 11% seen once. Specimen: PBMCs from the stem cell graft donor, collected from the stem cell graft. The receptors here all came from a human donor who donated a stem cell graft to a child with acute myeloid leukemia. The CDR3 runs from the conserved cysteine through the conserved F or W. Clone size, where shown, is once, few, many, or a class for clones that have expanded.

len: 15; v_gene: TRBV5-1; abundance: many; j_gene: TRBJ1-2; CDR3aa: CASSLEQGATYGYTF
len: 16; v_gene: TRBV7-9; abundance: few; j_gene: TRBJ1-1; CDR3aa: CASSLWGHERNTEAFF
len: 16; v_gene: TRBV20-1; abundance: .; j_gene: TRBJ2-1; CDR3aa: CCAREGLSGRAGEQFF
len: 18; v_gene: TRBV5-1; abundance: few; j_gene: TRBJ2-6; CDR3aa: CASSFVTGITSGANVLTF
len: 12; v_gene: TRBV4-2; abundance: .; j_gene: TRBJ1-2; CDR3aa: CASTIGDDGYTF
len: 11; v_gene: TRBV15; abundance: few; j_gene: TRBJ2-1; CDR3aa: CATSPGNEQFF
len: 12; v_gene: TRBV6-2/TRBV6-3; abundance: .; j_gene: TRBJ1-2; CDR3aa: CASSAQGRGYTF
len: 16; v_gene: TRBV6-5; abundance: many; j_gene: TRBJ2-1; CDR3aa: CASSYSGQGGMGEQFF
len: 13; v_gene: TRBV10-3; abundance: many; j_gene: TRBJ2-3; CDR3aa: CAIMGGRTDTQYF
len: 13; v_gene: TRBV20-1; abundance: .; j_gene: TRBJ2-5; CDR3aa: CSASVAGQETQYF
len: 16; v_gene: TRBV4-2; abundance: many; j_gene: TRBJ2-1; CDR3aa: CASSRGLAGGYNEQFF
len: 12; v_gene: TRBV20-1; abundance: many; j_gene: TRBJ2-5; CDR3aa: CSASGGQETQYF
len: 15; v_gene: TRBV5-1; abundance: few; j_gene: TRBJ1-5; CDR3aa: CASSLGPYSNQPQHF
len: 14; v_gene: TRBV29-1; abundance: many; j_gene: TRBJ2-1; CDR3aa: CSVEVTALYNEQFF
len: 16; v_gene: TRBV27; abundance: few; j_gene: TRBJ2-7; CDR3aa: CASREVGGAYSYEQYF
len: 15; v_gene: TRBV5-1; abundance: few; j_gene: TRBJ2-3; CDR3aa: CASSLVQGPTDTQYF
len: 17; v_gene: TRBV6-2/TRBV6-3; abundance: .; j_gene: TRBJ2-3; CDR3aa: CASSYSERDRGPDTQYF
len: 11; v_gene: TRBV12-3/TRBV12-4; abundance: few; j_gene: TRBJ2-1; CDR3aa: CASGRPLTPFF
len: 13; v_gene: TRBV12-3/TRBV12-4; abundance: many; j_gene: TRBJ1-1; CDR3aa: CASSLLGTTEAFF
len: 13; v_gene: TRBV27; abundance: .; j_gene: TRBJ1-3; CDR3aa: CASSARLGNTIYF
len: 15; v_gene: TRBV12-3/TRBV12-4; abundance: .; j_gene: TRBJ1-4; CDR3aa: CASSPRSQTNEKLFF
len: 17; v_gene: TRBV12-3/TRBV12-4; abundance: few; j_gene: TRBJ2-6; CDR3aa: CASKKQGSLSGANVLTF
len: 15; v_gene: TRBV2; abundance: .; j_gene: TRBJ2-5; CDR3aa: CASSLISGSGETQYF
len: 12; v_gene: TRBV6-2/TRBV6-3; abundance: many; j_gene: TRBJ2-2; CDR3aa: CASWAFDGELFF
len: 15; v_gene: TRBV5-1; abundance: .; j_gene: TRBJ1-6; CDR3aa: CASSLAQIEGSPLHF
len: 13; v_gene: TRBV29-1; abundance: few; j_gene: TRBJ1-3; CDR3aa: CSAGENSGNTIYF
len: 14; v_gene: TRBV12-3/TRBV12-4; abundance: .; j_gene: TRBJ2-5; CDR3aa: CASSARGVQETQYF
len: 14; v_gene: TRBV5-1; abundance: few; j_gene: TRBJ2-7; CDR3aa: CASRDTYDWEEQYF
len: 14; v_gene: TRBV11-2; abundance: .; j_gene: TRBJ2-3; CDR3aa: CASSQRTKGDTQYF
len: 14; v_gene: TRBV9; abundance: few; j_gene: TRBJ2-3; CDR3aa: CASSVDSFGDTQYF
len: 17; v_gene: TRBV5-5; abundance: few; j_gene: TRBJ1-2; CDR3aa: CASSLELNTGLNYGYTF
len: 15; v_gene: TRBV29-1; abundance: many; j_gene: TRBJ1-3; CDR3aa: CSVPGDRGSGNTIYF